Following are 13 T cell receptor beta chains from one sample sequenced in a study of beta chain features in type 1 diabetes. General observations from the study: Type 1 diabetes patients had TCRB CDR3s that were shorter (moderately but significantly so) in all four CD4+ subsets.

Every isolated RNA sample was fully reverse transcribed, so sequencing captured expressed TCRB transcripts. The protocol was immunoSEQ multiplex PCR, while the TCRdb copy is restricted to in-frame clones and leaves out a portion. This repertoire shows about 370,000 clones, over 8.5% found once; its top ten account for about 0.63%. These TCRs' antigens remain unknown. The specimen sequenced was central memory CD4+ T cells from blood. The receptors here all came from a man in his thirties or forties with type 1 diabetes.

This clone was picked up a small number of times. A far larger clone is one nucleotide away, so this likely arose from a read error. This chain uses TRBV18 with TRBJ2-1; the match to TRBD1 covers 9 bases. CDR1 is KGHSH, CDR2 LQKENI, per germline. V lost 8 bases to trimming and J lost 7 bases; unmatched junction nucleotides: 12. The CDR3 has 15 amino acids. The CDR3 DNA reads TGTGCCAGCGCACTCACGGGACAGGGACGAAATGAGCAGTTCTTC. It codes for CASALTGQGRNEQFF.

For this clone: A far larger clone is one nucleotide away, so this likely arose from a read error. Within the sample, other DNA sequences also encode this same CDR3. The chain uses TRBV23-1 and TRBJ2-1; D is uncertain. TRBV23-1 is an open reading frame whose function is uncertain. Between the trimmed V and J ends, which lost 2 bases and 7 bases, there was a span of 18 bases. The CDR3 runs 16 residues. CDR3 nucleotide sequence: TGCGCCAGCAGTCAAGATCGCGGATGGGGTGGGAATGAGCAGTTCTTC. It translates to CASSQDRGWGGNEQFF.

This clone was observed at least ten times. Germline is not matched at one junction end, which may reflect a read error. The V call is TRBV5-4, the J call TRBJ2-5, with 8 bases matching TRBD1. This CDR3 is 12 amino acids long. CDR1 SGHNT and CDR2 YYREEE come from the germline V gene (reference sequence). As DNA, the CDR3 is TGTGCCAGCACCCCAAGGGACAGGAATGGGAACTTC. It encodes CASTPRDRNGNF.

This clone occurred a few times. This chain links TRBV7-2 with TRBJ2-1; D call uncertain. V gave up 5 bases and J gave up 0 bases, with 11 bases separating them. Germline V lookup: CDR1 SGHTA, CDR2 FQGNSA. This CDR3 spans 15 amino acids. The CDR3 DNA reads as TGTGCCAGCAGCCCTGCCGCATCCTCCTACAATGAGCAGTTCTTC. Translating gives CASSPAASSYNEQFF.

The chain combines TRBV18 with TRBJ2-5; D remains unclear. The CDR3 has 13 residues. Per germline, CDR1 KGHSH and CDR2 LQKENI. With 0 bases removed from V and 5 bases from J, the gap between germline ends came to 7 bases. CDR3 bases: TGTGCCAGCTCACCACCGTCTTCGGAGACCCAGTACTTC. Translated: CASSPPSSETQYF. The whole variable domain, filled in from reference TRBV18 and TRBJ2-5, reads NAGVMQNPRHLVRRRGQEARLRCSPMKGHSHVYWYRQLPEEGLKFMVYLQKENIIDESGMPKERFSAEFPKEGPSILRIQQVVRGDSAAYFCASSPPSSETQYFGPGTRLLVL.

The chain is built from TRBV6-4 and TRBJ1-2; 7 bases are a match to TRBD1. After removal of 3 bases from V and 5 bases from J, the junction contained 3 bases not matched to a gene. This CDR3 spans 13 amino acids. CDR1 MRHNA and CDR2 SNTAGT come from the germline V gene. The CDR3 coding sequence is TGTGCCAGCAGTGAATCAGGGGGATATGGCTACACCTTC. Its translation: CASSESGGYGYTF.

For the CDR3, the DNA is TGTGCCAGCAGCCAGGATTACTACGAGCAGTACTTC. Residues: CASSQDYYEQYF. This chain uses TRBV6-1 with TRBJ2-7; D gene uncertain. Trimming took off 6 bases at V and 3 bases at J, with 9 bases between the two ends. In germline, CDR1 is MNHNS, CDR2 SASEGT. The CDR3 is 12 residues long.

This clone was seen a few times. V and J are TRBV6-1 and TRBJ1-1; D perhaps matches TRBD1 (5 bases). There are 13 residues in the CDR3. Germline V lookup: CDR1 MNHNS, CDR2 SASEGT. V was clipped by 5 bases and J by 2 bases, with 9 bases between them. CDR3 residues: CASSLTGNTEAFF. CDR3 sequence (DNA): TGTGCCAGCAGTTTAACAGGCAACACTGAAGCTTTCTTT.

This clone has only a few counts. The V gene is TRBV28, the J gene TRBJ2-1, with TRBD2 matching 10 bases. The CDR3 totals 15 residues. From germline, CDR1 is MDHEN and CDR2 SYDVKM. V lost 5 bases, J lost 2 bases, and 3 bases stayed unmatched. The CDR3 bases are TGTGCCAGCAGTACTAGCGGGAAGGCCTACAATGAGCAGTTCTTC. Amino acid sequence: CASSTSGKAYNEQFF.

This chain connects TRBV21-1 to TRBJ2-2; no DNA check was done on the table's D call, TRBD2. TRBV21-1 is an annotated pseudogene. The CDR3 is 15 residues long. CDR3 in amino acids: CASSALGGATGELFF. CDR3 coding DNA: TGTGCCAGCAGCGCGCTGGGGGGGGCCACCGGGGAGCTGTTTTTT.

The chain employs TRBV29-1 and TRBJ2-5; the D is unclear. Germline CDR1 and CDR2: SQVTM and ANQGSEA. The V end lost 2 bases, the J end lost 5 bases, and 15 bases lay between the germline ends. This CDR3 comprises 14 residues. CDR3 loop: CSVEFNRAAETQYF. CDR3 sequence (DNA): TGCAGCGTTGAATTTAACCGGGCGGCGGAGACCCAGTACTTC.

This chain links TRBV27 with TRBJ2-1; 9 positions agree with TRBD2. In germline, CDR1 is MNHEY, CDR2 SMNVEV (reference sequence). V lost 5 bases and J lost 3; bases outside the gene matches: 5. The CDR3 covers 15 residues. DNA of the CDR3: TGTGCCAGCAGTAGATCTAGCGGGGACTACAATGAGCAGTTCTTC. Its protein is CASSRSSGDYNEQFF.

This clone was observed a handful of times. The chain carries TRBV6-5 and TRBJ1-5; D remains ambiguous. Germline assignment: CDR1 MNHEY and CDR2 SVGAGI. The CDR3 sequence is 16 residues long. V shed 4 bases and J shed 5 bases, with 18 bases lying between them. CDR3 residues: CASSLSYAQAHQPQHF. The CDR3 DNA reads as TGTGCCAGCAGTTTATCGTACGCACAAGCACATCAGCCCCAGCATTTT.